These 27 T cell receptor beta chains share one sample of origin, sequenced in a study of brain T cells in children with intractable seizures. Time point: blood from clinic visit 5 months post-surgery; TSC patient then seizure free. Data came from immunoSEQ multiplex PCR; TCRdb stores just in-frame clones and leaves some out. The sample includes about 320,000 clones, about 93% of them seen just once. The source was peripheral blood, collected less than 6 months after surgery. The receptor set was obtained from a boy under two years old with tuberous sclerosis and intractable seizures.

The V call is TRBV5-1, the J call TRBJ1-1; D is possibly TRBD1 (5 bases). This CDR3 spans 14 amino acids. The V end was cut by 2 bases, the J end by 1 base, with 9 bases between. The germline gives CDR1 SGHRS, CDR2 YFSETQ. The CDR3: CASSLGEGNTEAFF. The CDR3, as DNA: TGCGCCAGCAGCTTAGGGGAAGGGAACACTGAAGCTTTCTTT.

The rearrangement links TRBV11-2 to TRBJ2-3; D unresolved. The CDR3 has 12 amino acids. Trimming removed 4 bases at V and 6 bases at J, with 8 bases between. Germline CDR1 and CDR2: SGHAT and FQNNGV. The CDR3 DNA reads TGTGCCAGCAGCTATCGTAGGGATACGCAGTATTTT. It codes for CASSYRRDTQYF.

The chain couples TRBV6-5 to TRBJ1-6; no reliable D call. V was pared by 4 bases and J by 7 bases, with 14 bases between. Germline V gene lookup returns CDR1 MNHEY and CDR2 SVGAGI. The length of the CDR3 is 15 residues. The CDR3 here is CASSSRTGGNSPLHF. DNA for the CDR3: TGTGCCAGCAGTTCTCGGACCGGAGGAAATTCACCCCTCCACTTT.

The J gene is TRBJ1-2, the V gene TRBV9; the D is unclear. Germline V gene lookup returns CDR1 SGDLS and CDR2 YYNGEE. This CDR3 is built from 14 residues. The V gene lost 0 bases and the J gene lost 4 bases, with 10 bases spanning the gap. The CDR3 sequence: CASSVDVVGYGYTF. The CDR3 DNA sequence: TGTGCCAGCAGCGTAGATGTGGTCGGCTATGGCTACACCTTC.

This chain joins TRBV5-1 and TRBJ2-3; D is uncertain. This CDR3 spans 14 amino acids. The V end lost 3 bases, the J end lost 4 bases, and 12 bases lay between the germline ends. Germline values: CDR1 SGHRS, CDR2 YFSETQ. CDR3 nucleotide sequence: TGCGCCAGCAGCTCGCGCACAGTCCCAGATACGCAGTATTTT. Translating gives CASSSRTVPDTQYF.

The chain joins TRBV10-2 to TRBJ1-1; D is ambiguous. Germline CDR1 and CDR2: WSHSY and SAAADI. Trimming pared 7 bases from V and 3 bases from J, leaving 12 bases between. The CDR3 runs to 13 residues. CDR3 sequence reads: CASTLEADTEAFF. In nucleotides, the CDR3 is TGCGCCAGCACCTTGGAGGCCGACACTGAAGCTTTCTTT.

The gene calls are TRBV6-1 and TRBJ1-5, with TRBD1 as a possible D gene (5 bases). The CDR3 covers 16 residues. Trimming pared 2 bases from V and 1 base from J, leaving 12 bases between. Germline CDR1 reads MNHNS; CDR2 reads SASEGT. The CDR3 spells CASSEIRGGSNQPQHF. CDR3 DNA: TGTGCCAGCAGTGAAATCCGGGGGGGAAGCAATCAGCCCCAGCATTTT.

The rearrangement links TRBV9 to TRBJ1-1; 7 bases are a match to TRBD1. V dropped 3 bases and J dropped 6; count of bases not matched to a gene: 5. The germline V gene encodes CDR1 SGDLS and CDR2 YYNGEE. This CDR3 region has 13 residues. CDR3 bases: TGTGCCAGCAGCGCCGACAGGGACGCTGAAGCTTTCTTT. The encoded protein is CASSADRDAEAFF. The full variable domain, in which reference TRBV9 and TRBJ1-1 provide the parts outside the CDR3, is DSGVTQTPKHLITATGQRVTLRCSPRSGDLSVYWYQQSLDQGLQFLIQYYNGEERAKGNILERFSAQQFPDLHSELNLSSLELGDSALYFCASSADRDAEAFFGQGTRLTVV.

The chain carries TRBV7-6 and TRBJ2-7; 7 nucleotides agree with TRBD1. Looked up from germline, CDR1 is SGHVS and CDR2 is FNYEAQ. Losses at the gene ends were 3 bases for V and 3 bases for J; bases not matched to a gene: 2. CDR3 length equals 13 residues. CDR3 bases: TGTGCCAGCAGCTTGGGACAGAACTACGAGCAGTACTTC. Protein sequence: CASSLGQNYEQYF.

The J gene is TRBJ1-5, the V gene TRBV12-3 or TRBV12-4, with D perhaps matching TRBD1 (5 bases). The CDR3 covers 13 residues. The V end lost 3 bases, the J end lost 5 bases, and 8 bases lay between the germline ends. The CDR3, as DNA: TGTGCCAGCAGTTTTGCAGGGCATCAGCCCCAGCATTTT. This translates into CASSFAGHQPQHF.

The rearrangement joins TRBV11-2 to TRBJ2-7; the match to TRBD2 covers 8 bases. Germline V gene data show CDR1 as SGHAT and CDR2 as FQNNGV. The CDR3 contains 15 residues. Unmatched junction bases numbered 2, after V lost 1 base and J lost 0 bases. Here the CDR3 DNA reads TGTGCCAGCAGCTTAGCAGGACTAGCCTCCTACGAGCAGTACTTC. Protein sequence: CASSLAGLASYEQYF.

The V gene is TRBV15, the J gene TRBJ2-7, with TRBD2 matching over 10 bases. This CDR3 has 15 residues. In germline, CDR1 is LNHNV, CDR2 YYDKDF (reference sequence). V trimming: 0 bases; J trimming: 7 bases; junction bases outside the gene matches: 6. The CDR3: CATSREWLAGEEQYF. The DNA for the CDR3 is TGTGCCACCAGCAGAGAATGGCTAGCGGGAGAAGAGCAGTACTTC.

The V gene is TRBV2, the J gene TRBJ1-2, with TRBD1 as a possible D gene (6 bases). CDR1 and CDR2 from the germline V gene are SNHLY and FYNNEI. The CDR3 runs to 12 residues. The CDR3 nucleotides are TGTGCTTTGGTCAGGGGAATTCATGGCTACACCTTC. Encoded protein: CALVRGIHGYTF. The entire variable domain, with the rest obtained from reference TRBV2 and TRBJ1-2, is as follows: EPEVTQTPSHQVTQMGQEVILRCVPISNHLYFYWYRQILGQKVEFLVSFYNNEISEKSEIFDDQFSVERPDGSNFTLKIRSTKLEDSAMYFCALVRGIHGYTFGSGTRLTVV.

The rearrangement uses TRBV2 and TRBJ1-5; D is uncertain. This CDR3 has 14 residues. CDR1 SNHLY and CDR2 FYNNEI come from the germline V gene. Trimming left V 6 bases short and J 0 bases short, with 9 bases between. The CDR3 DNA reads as TGTGCCAGCAGCCGATCCAATAGCAATCAGCCCCAGCATTTT. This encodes CASSRSNSNQPQHF. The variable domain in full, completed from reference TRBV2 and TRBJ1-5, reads EPEVTQTPSHQVTQMGQEVILRCVPISNHLYFYWYRQILGQKVEFLVSFYNNEISEKSEIFDDQFSVERPDGSNFTLKIRSTKLEDSAMYFCASSRSNSNQPQHFGDGTRLSIL.

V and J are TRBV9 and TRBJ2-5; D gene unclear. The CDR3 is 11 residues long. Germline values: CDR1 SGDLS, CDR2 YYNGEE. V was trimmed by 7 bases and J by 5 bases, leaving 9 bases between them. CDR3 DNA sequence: TGTGCCAGCTCGGCTGGGGAGACCCAGTACTTC. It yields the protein CASSAGETQYF.

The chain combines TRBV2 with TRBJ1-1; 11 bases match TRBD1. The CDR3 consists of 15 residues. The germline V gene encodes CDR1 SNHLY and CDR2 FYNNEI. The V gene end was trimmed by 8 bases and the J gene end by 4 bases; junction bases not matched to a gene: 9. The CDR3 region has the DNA TGTGCCAGCGGTTGGACAGGGGGCCTACCCACTGAAGCTTTCTTT. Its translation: CASGWTGGLPTEAFF.

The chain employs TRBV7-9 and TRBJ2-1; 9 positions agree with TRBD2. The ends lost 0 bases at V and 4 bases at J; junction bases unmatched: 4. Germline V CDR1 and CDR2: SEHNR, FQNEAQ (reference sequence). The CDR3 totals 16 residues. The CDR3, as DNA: TGTGCCAGCAGCTTAGCAGGACTAGCGAATTACAATGAGCAGTTCTTC. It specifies CASSLAGLANYNEQFF.

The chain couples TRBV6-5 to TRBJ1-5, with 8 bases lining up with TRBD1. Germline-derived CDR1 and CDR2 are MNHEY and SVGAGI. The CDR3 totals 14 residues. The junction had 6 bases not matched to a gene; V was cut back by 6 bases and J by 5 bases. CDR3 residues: CASSPDRGYQPQHF. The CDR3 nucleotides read TGTGCCAGCAGCCCCGACAGGGGTTATCAGCCCCAGCATTTT.

The CDR3 region is CASKTSGGAEEQFF. Here the CDR3 DNA reads TGTGCCAGCAAGACTAGCGGGGGGGCGGAGGAGCAGTTCTTC. The chain recombines TRBV27 with TRBJ2-1; 14 bases fit TRBD2. Trimming removed 7 bases from V and 10 bases from J; junction bases left unmatched: 6. The CDR3 is 14 amino acids. In germline, CDR1 is MNHEY, CDR2 SMNVEV (reference sequence).

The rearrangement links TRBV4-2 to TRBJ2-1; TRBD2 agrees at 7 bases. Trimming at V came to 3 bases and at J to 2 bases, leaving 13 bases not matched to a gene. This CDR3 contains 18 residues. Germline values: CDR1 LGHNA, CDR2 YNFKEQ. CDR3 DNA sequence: TGTGCCAGCAGCCAGTTCATACAGGCTAGCGGAGCCTACAATGAGCAGTTCTTC. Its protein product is CASSQFIQASGAYNEQFF.

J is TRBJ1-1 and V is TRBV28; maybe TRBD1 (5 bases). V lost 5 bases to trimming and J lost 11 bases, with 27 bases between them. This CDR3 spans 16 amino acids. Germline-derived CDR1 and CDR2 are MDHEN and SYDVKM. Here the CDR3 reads CASSTFTTDSDRSAFF. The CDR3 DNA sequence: TGTGCCAGCAGTACCTTCACCACCGACAGCGATCGGTCGGCTTTCTTT.

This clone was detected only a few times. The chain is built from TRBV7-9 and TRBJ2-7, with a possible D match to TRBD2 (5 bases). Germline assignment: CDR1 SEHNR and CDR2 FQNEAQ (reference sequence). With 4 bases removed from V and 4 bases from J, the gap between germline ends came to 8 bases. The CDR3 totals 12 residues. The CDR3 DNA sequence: TGTGCCAGCAGCTCGGGATTTTACGAGCAGTACTTC. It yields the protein CASSSGFYEQYF.

Here the CDR3 DNA reads TGTGCCAGCAGGATCACTGCCGCGGTATACGAGCAGTACTTC. Translation: CASRITAAVYEQYF. This chain uses TRBV28 with TRBJ2-7; no reliable D call. Germline V CDR1 and CDR2: MDHEN, SYDVKM. V lost 6 bases to trimming and J lost 4 bases, with 16 bases between them. This CDR3 has 14 residues.

The CDR3, as DNA: TGTGCTAGTGGTTTGGCCCGCCGGAAAGTTATTGACAGGGTCGACGAAAAACTGTTTTTT. Translation gives CASGLARRKVIDRVDEKLFF. The chain couples TRBV12-5 to TRBJ1-4, with TRBD1 matching 7 bases. Germline lookup yields CDR1 LGHNT and CDR2 FRNRAP. The CDR3 contains 20 residues. V trimming: 1 base; J trimming: 8 bases; junction bases outside the gene matches: 22.

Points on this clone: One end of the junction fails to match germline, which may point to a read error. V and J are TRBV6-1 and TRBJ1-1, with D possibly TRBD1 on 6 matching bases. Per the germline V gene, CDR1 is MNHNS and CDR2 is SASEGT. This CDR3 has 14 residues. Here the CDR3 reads CASREGGMNTEAFF. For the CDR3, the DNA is TGTGCCAGCAGAGAAGGGGGGATGAACACTGAAGCTTTCTTT.

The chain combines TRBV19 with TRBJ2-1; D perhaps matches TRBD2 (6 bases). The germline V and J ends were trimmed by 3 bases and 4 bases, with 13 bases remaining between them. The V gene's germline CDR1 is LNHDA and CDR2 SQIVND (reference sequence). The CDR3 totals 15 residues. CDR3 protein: CASSMGPTSYNEQFF. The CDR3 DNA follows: TGTGCCAGTAGTATGGGCCCGACTAGTTACAATGAGCAGTTCTTC.

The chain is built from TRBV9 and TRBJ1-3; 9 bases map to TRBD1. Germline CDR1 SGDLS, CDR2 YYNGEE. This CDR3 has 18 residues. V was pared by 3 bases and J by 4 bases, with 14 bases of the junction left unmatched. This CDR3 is CASSARPGQGKSGNTIYF. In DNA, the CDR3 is TGTGCCAGCAGCGCCCGACCGGGACAGGGAAAATCAGGAAACACCATATATTTT.